Listed below are T cell receptor beta chains from one sample, sequenced in a study of T cells in Graves' hyperthyroidism and ophthalmopathy. Each CDR3 protein gets one entry after TCRdb re-called the multiplex PCR reads with MiXCR. The top ten hold 60% to 80% of the sample, which has 130,000 or so distinct CDR3 sequences, about 20% seen once. The sequencing input was blood. The receptors derive from a woman aged 50 to 60 with Graves' hyperthyroidism that later progressed to Graves' ophthalmopathy. Both conserved end residues are part of each CDR3. Each record gives: J gene, V gene, CDR3 protein.

>TRBJ2-7|TRBV6-1
CASSEALAEQYF
>TRBJ1-1|TRBV6-1
CASIETGGTTEAFF
>TRBJ2-1|TRBV20-1
CSASVAGGRGNEQFF
>TRBJ2-7|TRBV2
CASRDTDSPYEQYF
>TRBJ1-3|TRBV6-1
CASTHGHFSGNTIYF
>TRBJ2-3|TRBV20-1
CSARVSVGGPGLARNTDTQYF
>TRBJ1-4|TRBV20-1
CSARYRGRQEKLFF
>TRBJ1-1|TRBV27
CASSLLPTGSNTEAFF
>TRBJ1-2|TRBV28
CASSPRTGYGYTF
>TRBJ1-2|TRBV15
CATSRDGRTGGYGYTF
>TRBJ2-3|TRBV6-2/TRBV6-3
CASSYSMDYGTDTQYF
>TRBJ2-1|TRBV28
CASSPRGSRYNEQFF
>TRBJ2-1|TRBV6-2/TRBV6-3
CASSYDVLRGNEQFF
>TRBJ1-1|TRBV6-1
CAQQKKNTEAFF
>TRBJ2-7|TRBV7-9
CASSLVQGREDEQYF
>TRBJ2-7|TRBV29-1
CSVETSGYEQYF
>TRBJ2-3|TRBV28
CASSLMGVDTQYF
>TRBJ1-3|TRBV28
CASSFAGESSGNTIYF
>TRBJ2-7|TRBV20-1
CSARDNGQTYEQYF
>TRBJ2-7|TRBV6-2/TRBV6-3
CASSYQGQGWTFYEQYF
>TRBJ1-5|TRBV7-8
CASSLPAGTGRPQHF
>TRBJ1-5|TRBV7-6
CASSLNAGSNQPQHF
>TRBJ2-7|TRBV6-2/TRBV6-3
CASRDRAYEQYF
>TRBJ1-1|TRBV5-1
CASSHRTGNVNTEAFF
>TRBJ2-1|TRBV20-1
CSAEGSAYNEQFF